One and the same sample provided the 24 T cell receptor beta chains below, sequenced in a study of cytomegalovirus exposure and HLA in healthy donors. Vbeta (60) and Jbeta (13) primers were used in the PCR. Some clones are missing from TCRdb's copy, which holds only in-frame ones; the method was immunoSEQ multiplex PCR. In the table there are around 140,000 clones, about 83% of which are singletons. The sequenced sample consisted of PBMCs. These TCRs come from a woman aged 25 to 45 in good health and CMV-seronegative.

This chain joins TRBV7-9 and TRBJ2-5; 7 bases are a match to TRBD1. The germline V gene has CDR1 SEHNR and CDR2 FQNEAQ (reference sequence). J was trimmed by 5 bases and V by 5 bases; bases with no gene match: 8. CDR3 length: 14 amino acids. In DNA form, the CDR3 reads TGTGCCAGCAGCCGCAACAGGGGCGGGGAGACCCAGTACTTC. Translating it yields CASSRNRGGETQYF.

This rearrangement joins TRBV30 to TRBJ2-5, with D hard to call. Trimming shortened V by 1 base and J by 5 bases, and 11 bases separated the two germline ends. CDR1 is GTSNPN and CDR2 is SVGIG in the germline V gene (reference sequence). The CDR3 contains 13 residues. The CDR3 protein is CAWSGSSAETQYF. The CDR3 coding sequence is TGTGCCTGGAGTGGGTCGAGTGCGGAGACCCAGTACTTC.

There are a few counts of this clone. The chain has TRBV4-1 and TRBJ1-4; the D is unclear. V was shortened by 4 bases and J by 8 bases, with 11 bases between the two germline ends. Germline loops: CDR1 MGHRA, CDR2 YSYEKL. This CDR3 comprises 13 residues. In DNA, the CDR3 is TGCGCCAGCAGCCTAGTGGCGGGAGAAAAACTGTTTTTT. Amino acids: CASSLVAGEKLFF.

The chain employs TRBV19 and TRBJ2-4; D ambiguous. V shed 7 bases and J shed 1 base, with 11 bases lying between them. Germline V CDR1 and CDR2: LNHDA, SQIVND (reference sequence). The CDR3 spans 14 residues. The CDR3 bases are TGTGCCAGTAACGATATTAGCGCCAAAAACATTCAGTACTTC. It translates to CASNDISAKNIQYF.

This clone occurred a few times. The V and J genes are TRBV15 and TRBJ2-7; D may be TRBD2 (6 bases). Germline CDR1 reads LNHNV; CDR2 reads YYDKDF (reference sequence). The length of the CDR3 is 15 residues. V was clipped by 6 bases and J by 2 bases, with 17 bases between them. The CDR3 DNA follows: TGTGCCACCAGACAGGCCCGTAGCGGTCCCTACGAGCAGTACTTC. Encoded protein: CATRQARSGPYEQYF. The full variable domain, in which reference TRBV15 and TRBJ2-7 provide the parts outside the CDR3, is DAMVIQNPRYQVTQFGKPVTLSCSQTLNHNVMYWYQQKSSQAPKLLFHYYDKDFNNEADTPDNFQSRRPNTSFCFLDIRSPGLGDTAMYLCATRQARSGPYEQYFGPGTRLTVT.

The chain links TRBV10-3 to TRBJ2-2, with TRBD2 as a possible D gene (6 bases). Trimming took off 10 bases at V and 2 bases at J, with 17 bases between the two ends. The V gene's germline CDR1 is ENHRY and CDR2 SYGVKD. The CDR3 contains 15 residues. CDR3 in DNA: TGTGCCACCGGGGAGCCGGGACTTAACACCGGGGAGCTGTTTTTT. This encodes CATGEPGLNTGELFF.

V is TRBV18 and J is TRBJ1-1; weak D call: TRBD1 (6 bases). The CDR3 is 13 residues long. CDR1 KGHSH and CDR2 LQKENI come from the germline V gene. V lost 5 bases, J lost 1 base, and 8 bases lay in between. The CDR3 DNA is TGTGCCAGCTCAACAGGGAGGAACACTGAAGCTTTCTTT. It codes for CASSTGRNTEAFF.

The chain joins TRBV29-1 to TRBJ2-3; the match to TRBD2 covers 7 bases. The CDR3 runs 18 residues. Germline V gives CDR1 SQVTM, CDR2 ANQGSEA. J gave up 1 base and V 0 bases, and 13 bases lay outside the gene matches. The CDR3 here is CSVEDLNWLAVGTDTQYF. CDR3 in DNA: TGCAGCGTTGAAGATTTGAACTGGCTAGCGGTAGGCACAGATACGCAGTATTTT.

CDR3 bases: TGTGCCAGCAGCGCAGCCGGGAGCGGGGGGGCAAATGAGCAGTTCTTC. Protein: CASSAAGSGGANEQFF. The rearrangement links TRBV9 to TRBJ2-1, with 10 positions matching TRBD2. V was pared by 3 bases and J by 7 bases, with 10 bases of the junction left unmatched. Germline V gives CDR1 SGDLS, CDR2 YYNGEE. The CDR3 spans 16 residues.

The rearrangement links TRBV5-5 to TRBJ1-1; no clear D gene. The CDR3 extends over 13 amino acids. V dropped 3 bases and J dropped 0 bases, with 6 bases sitting between them. From germline, CDR1 is SGHKS and CDR2 YYEKEE (reference sequence). In DNA, the CDR3 is TGTGCCAGCAGCTGGGCAGTGAACACTGAAGCTTTCTTT. It yields the protein CASSWAVNTEAFF.

This chain links TRBV7-8 with TRBJ2-5; 8 bases fit TRBD1. This CDR3 has 14 residues. Germline-derived CDR1 and CDR2 are SGHVS and FQNEAQ. The trim removed 5 bases at V and 2 bases at J, leaving 4 bases unmatched. In nucleotides, the CDR3 is TGTGCCAGCAGCCCCTGGACAGGGCAAGAGACCCAGTACTTC. Translating gives CASSPWTGQETQYF.

This rearrangement joins TRBV28 to TRBJ1-1, with D uncertain. This CDR3 is 16 amino acids long. Trimming removed 3 bases from V and 0 bases from J, with 14 bases in between. Germline values: CDR1 MDHEN, CDR2 SYDVKM. CDR3 nucleotides: TGTGCCAGCAGTTTTAGTGGACTGCCTATGAACACTGAAGCTTTCTTT. Its translation is CASSFSGLPMNTEAFF.

The chain carries TRBV18 and TRBJ2-2, with 8 bases matching TRBD2. Germline CDR1 reads KGHSH; CDR2 reads LQKENI. The V and J ends lost 2 bases and 7 bases, in that order; junction bases with no gene match: 9. There are 16 residues in the CDR3. The CDR3 here is CASSPTFGGRNGELFF. As DNA, the CDR3 is TGTGCCAGCTCACCAACGTTTGGCGGGAGGAACGGGGAGCTGTTTTTT. Using reference TRBV18 and TRBJ2-2 for the parts outside the CDR3, the full variable domain is NAGVMQNPRHLVRRRGQEARLRCSPMKGHSHVYWYRQLPEEGLKFMVYLQKENIIDESGMPKERFSAEFPKEGPSILRIQQVVRGDSAAYFCASSPTFGGRNGELFFGEGSRLTVL.

The genes are TRBV7-9 and TRBJ2-5, with 14 bases aligning to TRBD2. The ends lost 4 bases at V and 5 bases at J; junction bases unmatched: 6. The CDR3 is 16 amino acids. Germline-derived CDR1 and CDR2 are SEHNR and FQNEAQ (reference sequence). The DNA of the CDR3 is TGTGCCAGCAGCTCGACTAGCGGGGGGGCCGAGGAGACCCAGTACTTC. It codes for CASSSTSGGAEETQYF.

The chain joins TRBV5-4 to TRBJ2-5, with no clear D. Germline-derived CDR1 and CDR2 are SGHNT and YYREEE (reference sequence). The CDR3 contains 12 residues. Trimming took off 0 bases at V and 9 bases at J, with 9 bases between the two ends. CDR3 DNA: TGTGCCAGCAGCTTGGAGATCTCGGCCCAGTACTTC. Translated: CASSLEISAQYF.

This sequence joins TRBV10-3 and TRBJ1-6, with 8 bases matching TRBD1. The J segment lost 7 bases and the V segment lost 1 base, leaving 3 bases of the junction unmatched. CDR3 length: 15 amino acids. CDR1 and CDR2 from the germline V gene are ENHRY and SYGVKD. DNA for the CDR3: TGTGCCATCAGTGAGTATAGGACAGGGAATTCACCCCTCCACTTT. Translation: CAISEYRTGNSPLHF.

V and J are TRBV11-3 and TRBJ2-2; 7 positions match TRBD1. The V gene end was trimmed by 5 bases and the J gene end by 4 bases; junction bases not matched to a gene: 10. The germline V gene encodes CDR1 SGHNT and CDR2 YENEEA. The CDR3 has 16 amino acids. CDR3 bases: TGTGCCAGCAGCCCAGGGGGTTTTGGTGGCACCGGGGAGCTGTTTTTT. It is translated as CASSPGGFGGTGELFF.

The chain combines TRBV19 with TRBJ1-3, with 9 bases fitting TRBD1. CDR3 length: 15 amino acids. Germline V gene lookup returns CDR1 LNHDA and CDR2 SQIVND (reference sequence). Germline trimming cut 3 bases from V and 1 base from J; bases unmatched to any gene: 1. The CDR3 sequence: CASSIGTGSGNTIYF. Here the CDR3 DNA reads TGTGCCAGTAGTATCGGGACAGGGTCTGGAAACACCATATATTTT. The full variable domain, in which reference TRBV19 and TRBJ1-3 provide the parts outside the CDR3, is DGGITQSPKYLFRKEGQNVTLSCEQNLNHDAMYWYRQDPGQGLRLIYYSQIVNDFQKGDIAEGYSVSREKKESFPLTVTSAQKNPTAFYLCASSIGTGSGNTIYFGEGSWLTVV.

This chain links TRBV7-9 with TRBJ1-6; D is perhaps TRBD1 (6 bases). Germline CDR1 is SEHNR and CDR2 is FQNEAQ (reference sequence). Trimming cost V 2 bases and J 6 bases, with 14 bases left between them. This CDR3 has 16 residues. CDR3 protein: CASSLLGGMVNSPLHF. As DNA, the CDR3 is TGTGCCAGCAGCTTATTAGGGGGAATGGTTAATTCACCCCTCCACTTT.

The chain links TRBV7-3 to TRBJ1-2, with 10 positions matching TRBD1. The CDR3 is 15 residues long. CDR1 and CDR2 from the germline V gene are SGHTA and FQGTGA. Germline trimming cut 2 bases from V and 0 bases from J; bases unmatched to any gene: 0. CDR3 in DNA: TGTGCCAGCAGCTTAGGACAGGGGGCTAACTATGGCTACACCTTC. It specifies CASSLGQGANYGYTF.

By proportion, this clone is medium-sized. The CDR3 loop reads CASSQTFSGGGEKLFF. The CDR3 DNA reads as TGCGCCAGCAGCCAAACTTTTTCAGGGGGCGGAGAAAAACTGTTTTTT. The chain carries TRBV4-3 and TRBJ1-4; 8 positions match TRBD1. CDR3 length equals 16 residues. With V trimmed by 2 bases and J by 8 bases, 10 bases remained unmatched. The V gene's germline CDR1 is LGHNA and CDR2 YSLEER.

This chain joins TRBV5-1 and TRBJ1-1; possible D gene TRBD1, 5 bases. The CDR3 contains 15 residues. The V gene's germline CDR1 is SGHRS and CDR2 YFSETQ. The V end lost 4 bases, the J end lost 0 bases, and 13 bases lay between the germline ends. The CDR3 DNA is TGCGCCAGCAGCGGGGCGGCAAGTATGAACACTGAAGCTTTCTTT. Translating it yields CASSGAASMNTEAFF.

The rearrangement joins TRBV5-1 to TRBJ2-7; D possibly corresponds to TRBD1 (6 bases). CDR1 and CDR2 (germline): SGHRS, YFSETQ. V gave up 1 base and J gave up 4 bases, with 21 bases separating them. The CDR3 length is 17 residues. The CDR3 spells CASSLNFRDILGYEQYF. CDR3 coding DNA: TGCGCCAGCAGCTTGAACTTCAGGGACATTCTGGGTTACGAGCAGTACTTC. Full variable domain (remainder filled in from reference TRBV5-1 and TRBJ2-7): KAGVTQTPRYLIKTRGQQVTLSCSPISGHRSVSWYQQTPGQGLQFLFEYFSETQRNKGNFPGRFSGRQFSNSRSEMNVSTLELGDSALYLCASSLNFRDILGYEQYFGPGTRLTVT.

This clone was found once. This chain joins TRBV7-3 and TRBJ2-3, with TRBD2 matching over 8 bases. CDR1 is SGHTA and CDR2 is FQGTGA in the germline V gene. V trimming: 1 base; J trimming: 0 bases; junction bases outside the gene matches: 9. The CDR3 has 18 residues. DNA of the CDR3: TGTGCCAGCAGCTTAATCGGGGGGGGGACTGCTAGCACAGATACGCAGTATTTT. The encoded protein is CASSLIGGGTASTDTQYF.